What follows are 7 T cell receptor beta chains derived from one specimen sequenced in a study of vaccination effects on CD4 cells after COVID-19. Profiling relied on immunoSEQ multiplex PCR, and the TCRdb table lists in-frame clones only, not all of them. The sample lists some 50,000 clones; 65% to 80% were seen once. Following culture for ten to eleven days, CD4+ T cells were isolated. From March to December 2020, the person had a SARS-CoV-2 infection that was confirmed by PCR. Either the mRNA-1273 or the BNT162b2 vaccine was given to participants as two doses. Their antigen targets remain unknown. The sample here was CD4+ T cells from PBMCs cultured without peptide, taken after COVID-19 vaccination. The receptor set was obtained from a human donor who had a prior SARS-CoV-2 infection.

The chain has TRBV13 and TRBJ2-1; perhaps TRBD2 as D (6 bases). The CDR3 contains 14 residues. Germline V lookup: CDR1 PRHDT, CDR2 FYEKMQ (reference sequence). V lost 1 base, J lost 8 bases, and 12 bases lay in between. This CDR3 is CASSLAPSAHEQFF. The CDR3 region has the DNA TGTGCCAGCAGCTTAGCTCCTAGCGCCCATGAGCAGTTCTTC.

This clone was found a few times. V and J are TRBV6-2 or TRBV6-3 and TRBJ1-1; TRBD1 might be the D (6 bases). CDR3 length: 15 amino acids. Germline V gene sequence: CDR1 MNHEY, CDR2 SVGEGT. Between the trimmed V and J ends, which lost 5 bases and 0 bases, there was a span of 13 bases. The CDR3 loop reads CASSKQGNLNTEAFF. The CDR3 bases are TGTGCCAGCAGTAAACAGGGAAATTTGAACACTGAAGCTTTCTTT.

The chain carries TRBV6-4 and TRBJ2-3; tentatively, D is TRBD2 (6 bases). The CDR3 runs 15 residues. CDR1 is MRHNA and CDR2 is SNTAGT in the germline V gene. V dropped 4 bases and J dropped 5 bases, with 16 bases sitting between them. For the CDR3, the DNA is TGTGCCAGCAGTGTTGAGGGGTACGGGGGAGATACGCAGTATTTT. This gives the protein CASSVEGYGGDTQYF.

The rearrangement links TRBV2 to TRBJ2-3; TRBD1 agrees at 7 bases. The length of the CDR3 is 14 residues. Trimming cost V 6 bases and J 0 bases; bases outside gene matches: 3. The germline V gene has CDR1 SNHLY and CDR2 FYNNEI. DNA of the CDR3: TGTGCCAGCAGGCCGGACAGGAGCACAGATACGCAGTATTTT. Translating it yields CASRPDRSTDTQYF.

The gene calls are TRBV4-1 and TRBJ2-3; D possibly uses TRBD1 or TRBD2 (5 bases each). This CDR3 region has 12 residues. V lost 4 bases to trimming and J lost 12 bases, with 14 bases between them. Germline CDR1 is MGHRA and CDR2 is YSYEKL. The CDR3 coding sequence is TGCGCCAGCAGCCGAGGGACCAAGACCCAGTATTTT. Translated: CASSRGTKTQYF.

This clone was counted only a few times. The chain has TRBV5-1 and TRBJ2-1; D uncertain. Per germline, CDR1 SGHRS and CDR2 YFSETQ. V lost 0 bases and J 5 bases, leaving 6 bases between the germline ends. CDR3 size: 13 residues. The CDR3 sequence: CASSLGADNEQFF. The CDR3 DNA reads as TGCGCCAGCAGCTTGGGTGCCGACAATGAGCAGTTCTTC. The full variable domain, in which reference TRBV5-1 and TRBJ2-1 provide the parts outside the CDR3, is KAGVTQTPRYLIKTRGQQVTLSCSPISGHRSVSWYQQTPGQGLQFLFEYFSETQRNKGNFPGRFSGRQFSNSRSEMNVSTLELGDSALYLCASSLGADNEQFFGPGTRLTVL.

The CDR3 DNA is TGTGCCAGCAGACCTTCTAGCGGGGGGAGCTCCTACAATGAGCAGTTCTTC. Residues: CASRPSSGGSSYNEQFF. This chain links TRBV25-1 with TRBJ2-1; 11 positions match TRBD2. CDR1 is MGHDK, CDR2 SYGVNS, per germline. The CDR3 contains 17 residues. With V trimmed by 6 bases and J by 0 bases, 7 bases remained unmatched.